The entry below describes one TCR beta chain. What it binds is not known. The record originates from a study of cytomegalovirus exposure and HLA in healthy donors. Findings and limits, study-wide: According to an earlier analysis, most TCR beta V segments yielded productive rearrangements about 90% or about 30% of the time. Most observed TCR sequences were rare, whereas some public TCRs were detected in many donors.

This CDR3 region has 12 residues. V lost 10 bases to trimming and J lost 7 bases, with 14 bases between them. Germline CDR1 reads MNHEY; CDR2 reads SVGAGI. 13 Jbeta primers and 60 Vbeta primers were used for the PCR. Sequencing used immunoSEQ multiplex PCR; TCRdb keeps in-frame clones, though not all of them. The sample includes 130,000 or so clones, approximately 79% of them seen just once. The receptor's source is a man aged 25 to 40 in good health and CMV-seronegative. Sequenced material: PBMCs. The genes are TRBV6-5 and TRBJ1-3; no clear D. CDR3 sequence (DNA): TGTGCCACCCGAGACTTATTGAACACCATATATTTT. It specifies CATRDLLNTIYF.